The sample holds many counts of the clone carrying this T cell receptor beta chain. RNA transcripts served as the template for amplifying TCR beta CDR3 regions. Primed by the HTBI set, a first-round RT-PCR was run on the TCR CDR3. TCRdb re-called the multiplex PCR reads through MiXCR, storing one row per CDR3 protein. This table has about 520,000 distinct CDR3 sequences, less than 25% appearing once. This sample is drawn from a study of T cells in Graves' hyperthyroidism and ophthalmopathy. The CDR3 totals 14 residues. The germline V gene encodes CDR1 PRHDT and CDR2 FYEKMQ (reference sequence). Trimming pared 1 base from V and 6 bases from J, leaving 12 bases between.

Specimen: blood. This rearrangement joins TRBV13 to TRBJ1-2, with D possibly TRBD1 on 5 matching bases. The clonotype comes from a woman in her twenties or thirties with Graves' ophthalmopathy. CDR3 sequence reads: CASSLEGDRNGYTF. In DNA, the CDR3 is TGTGCCAGCAGCTTAGAAGGGGATCGAAATGGCTACACCTTC.